The 27 T cell receptor beta chains below were found in one sample sequenced in a study of shared clonotypes between healthy human individuals. Using immunoSEQ multiplex PCR, the repertoire was profiled, and TCRdb retains in-frame clones only, with some absent. This sample has some 2,000,000 clones, with roughly 94% found just once. Specimen: naive CD4+ T cells sorted from blood. Subset defined: CD45RA+ positively selected. These receptors were collected from a man aged 18 to 29 in good health.

V and J are TRBV6-6 and TRBJ2-1, with no clear D. V shed 5 bases and J shed 6 bases, with 8 bases lying between them. The CDR3 consists of 12 residues. The germline CDR1 and CDR2 sequences are MNHNY and SVGAGI (reference sequence). The CDR3 loop reads CASSNLANEQFF. Written as DNA, the CDR3 is TGTGCCAGCAGTAACTTAGCCAATGAGCAGTTCTTC.

The chain uses TRBV11-3 and TRBJ2-7; TRBD2 might be the D (6 bases). Germline loops: CDR1 SGHNT, CDR2 YENEEA. This CDR3 is built from 13 residues. Trimming removed 3 bases at V and 6 bases at J, with 12 bases between. The chain's CDR3 is CASSFEDGGEQYF. In nucleotides, the CDR3 is TGTGCCAGCAGCTTTGAAGACGGGGGCGAGCAGTACTTC.

The V call is TRBV27, the J call TRBJ2-1, with D unresolved. The V and J ends lost 4 bases and 1 base respectively, with 14 bases between them. CDR1 is MNHEY and CDR2 is SMNVEV in the germline V gene (reference sequence). This CDR3 comprises 16 residues. CDR3 region: CASSSNELISYNEQFF. The CDR3 DNA is TGTGCCAGCAGTTCCAACGAGTTGATATCCTACAATGAGCAGTTCTTC.

This clone was observed a single time. CDR3 DNA sequence: TGTGCCAGCACCGAATTCGGACAGGGCTATGGCTACACCTTC. Amino acids: CASTEFGQGYGYTF. The chain employs TRBV6-5 and TRBJ1-2; 8 bases map to TRBD1. J lost 4 bases, V lost 7 bases, and 8 bases had no gene match. The CDR3 consists of 14 residues. Germline CDR1 reads MNHEY; CDR2 reads SVGAGI.

The V call is TRBV5-1, the J call TRBJ1-6; 8 nucleotides agree with TRBD1. There are 16 residues in the CDR3. Germline values: CDR1 SGHRS, CDR2 YFSETQ. J gave up 4 bases and V 3 bases, and 6 bases lay outside the gene matches. Here the CDR3 reads CASSSTGAAYNSPLHF. The CDR3 nucleotides are TGCGCCAGCAGCTCGACAGGGGCTGCGTATAATTCACCCCTCCACTTT.

The rearrangement joins TRBV29-1 to TRBJ2-2; 8 nucleotides match TRBD1. From germline, CDR1 is SQVTM and CDR2 ANQGSEA. V gave up 5 bases and J gave up 4 bases; unmatched junction bases: 6. The CDR3 totals 14 residues. CDR3 sequence reads: CSVSGQGVTGELFF. CDR3 coding DNA: TGCAGCGTTAGTGGACAGGGAGTCACCGGGGAGCTGTTTTTT.

This chain connects TRBV20-1 to TRBJ2-3; D possibly corresponds to TRBD2 (5 bases). CDR1 DFQATT and CDR2 SNEGSKA come from the germline V gene (reference sequence). V lost 3 bases, J lost 7 bases, and 8 bases lay in between. The CDR3 contains 11 residues. In DNA, the CDR3 is TGCAGTGCTAGTAGCGAGCATACGCAGTATTTT. Residues: CSASSEHTQYF.

The chain has TRBV20-1 and TRBJ2-4; no firm D call. The germline V gene encodes CDR1 DFQATT and CDR2 SNEGSKA (reference sequence). This CDR3 region has 11 residues. V was cut by 6 bases and J by 5 bases, with 8 bases left in between. CDR3 sequence: CSAPRENIQYF. CDR3 DNA sequence: TGCAGTGCGCCACGCGAAAACATTCAGTACTTC.

The genes are TRBV5-8 and TRBJ1-5; D is unclear. V gave up 4 bases and J gave up 3 bases, with 14 bases separating them. The CDR3 length is 15 residues. CDR1 and CDR2 from the germline V gene are SGHTS and YDEGEE. Here the CDR3 reads CASSPGPGDNQPQHF. CDR3 in DNA: TGTGCCAGCAGCCCCGGACCCGGGGACAATCAGCCCCAGCATTTT.

This clone was found once. The chain uses TRBV6-1 and TRBJ2-5, with D possibly TRBD1 on 5 matching bases. The CDR3 runs to 15 residues. Trimming took off 4 bases at V and 1 base at J, with 13 bases between the two ends. CDR1 and CDR2 from the germline V gene are MNHNS and SASEGT. The CDR3 spells CASSGGHKSQETQYF. The CDR3 bases are TGTGCCAGCAGTGGCGGACATAAAAGCCAAGAGACCCAGTACTTC.

This clone is a singleton in its sample. The V and J genes are TRBV2 and TRBJ2-7; the D is unclear. Trimming took off 3 bases at V and 3 bases at J, with 6 bases between the two ends. The CDR3 totals 12 residues. Germline V gene sequence: CDR1 SNHLY, CDR2 FYNNEI. The CDR3 loop is CASSDLGYEQYF. The CDR3 nucleotides read TGTGCCAGCAGTGATCTAGGCTACGAGCAGTACTTC. Together with reference TRBV2 and TRBJ2-7, the CDR3 gives the full variable domain: EPEVTQTPSHQVTQMGQEVILRCVPISNHLYFYWYRQILGQKVEFLVSFYNNEISEKSEIFDDQFSVERPDGSNFTLKIRSTKLEDSAMYFCASSDLGYEQYFGPGTRLTVT.

The chain employs TRBV30 and TRBJ2-1; D unresolved. This CDR3 is 11 amino acids long. Germline CDR1 reads GTSNPN; CDR2 reads SVGIG (reference sequence). The V end was cut by 4 bases, the J end by 3 bases, with 4 bases between. The CDR3 loop reads CAWKVYNEQFF. DNA of the CDR3: TGTGCCTGGAAAGTCTACAATGAGCAGTTCTTC.

The chain links TRBV5-4 to TRBJ2-5, with D hard to call. Per germline, CDR1 SGHNT and CDR2 YYREEE (reference sequence). Trimming shortened V by 2 bases and J by 4 bases, and 12 bases separated the two germline ends. This CDR3 is built from 14 residues. The CDR3 is CASSFSLMGETQYF. The CDR3 region has the DNA TGTGCCAGCAGCTTCTCACTTATGGGAGAGACCCAGTACTTC.

Note on this clone: The sample contains more than one DNA sequence encoding this CDR3. V and J are TRBV30 and TRBJ1-1; D not resolved. Germline-derived CDR1 and CDR2 are GTSNPN and SVGIG (reference sequence). The CDR3 is 13 residues long. V was shortened by 0 bases and J by 1 base, with 6 bases between the two germline ends. The CDR3 loop reads CAWSVRENTEAFF. The CDR3 DNA sequence: TGTGCCTGGAGTGTACGCGAGAACACTGAAGCTTTCTTT.

This clone was seen only once. The chain recombines TRBV10-3 with TRBJ1-6; D is undetermined. V dropped 0 bases and J dropped 4 bases, with 13 bases sitting between them. The germline V gene encodes CDR1 ENHRY and CDR2 SYGVKD. The CDR3 contains 17 residues. As DNA, the CDR3 is TGTGCCATCAGTGAGTCAGGCGGGGAGATATATAATTCACCCCTCCACTTT. This gives the protein CAISESGGEIYNSPLHF.

V usage is TRBV10-3 and J usage is TRBJ1-5; D unresolved. Germline-derived CDR1 and CDR2 are ENHRY and SYGVKD. V lost 2 bases and J 4 bases, leaving 6 bases between the germline ends. The length of the CDR3 is 13 residues. DNA for the CDR3: TGTGCCATCAGTGAGGCGAGTAATCAGCCCCAGCATTTT. Protein sequence: CAISEASNQPQHF.

V is TRBV4-3 and J is TRBJ2-7; the match to TRBD2 covers 7 bases. This CDR3 has 19 residues. V gave up 3 bases and J gave up 1 base; unmatched junction bases: 18. Germline lookup yields CDR1 LGHNA and CDR2 YSLEER. As DNA, the CDR3 is TGCGCCAGCAGCCAGGGATTCCGGGACGGAGGGCGGGAGTCCTACGAGCAGTACTTC. Protein product: CASSQGFRDGGRESYEQYF.

The gene calls are TRBV5-1 and TRBJ1-5, with D uncertain. Trimming pared 4 bases from V and 6 bases from J, leaving 11 bases between. Germline CDR1 reads SGHRS; CDR2 reads YFSETQ. The CDR3 is 13 residues long. CDR3 bases: TGCGCCAGCAGCCCCCTGGGTTTTCAGCCCCAGCATTTT. This translates into CASSPLGFQPQHF.

The rearrangement uses TRBV14 and TRBJ2-6; TRBD2 agrees at 9 bases. V lost 5 bases and J lost 0; bases outside the gene matches: 8. Per germline, CDR1 SGHDN and CDR2 FVKESK. This CDR3 is 18 amino acids long. This CDR3 is CASSAGGLAPSGANVLTF. The CDR3 nucleotides are TGTGCCAGCAGCGCGGGGGGGCTAGCGCCCTCTGGGGCCAACGTCCTGACTTTC.

The chain couples TRBV7-2 to TRBJ2-1; 7 bases match TRBD2. The CDR3 totals 14 residues. Germline CDR1 reads SGHTA; CDR2 reads FQGNSA. V dropped 3 bases and J dropped 7; count of bases not matched to a gene: 6. DNA for the CDR3: TGTGCCAGCAGCTTCGGCGGGAGTAAGAATGAGCAGTTCTTC. It translates to CASSFGGSKNEQFF.

This chain joins TRBV28 and TRBJ1-2; 7 bases fit TRBD1. The CDR3 has 18 residues. Losses at the gene ends were 2 bases for V and 2 bases for J; bases not matched to a gene: 14. Germline CDR1 reads MDHEN; CDR2 reads SYDVKM. DNA for the CDR3: TGTGCCAGCAGTTTACCCATGGGGGGGACAGCACCCAACTATGGCTACACCTTC. This codes for CASSLPMGGTAPNYGYTF.

This clone occurred a few times. The chain employs TRBV19 and TRBJ1-1; unclear D gene. With 2 bases removed from V and 1 base from J, the gap between germline ends came to 8 bases. This CDR3 region has 14 residues. Germline assignment: CDR1 LNHDA and CDR2 SQIVND (reference sequence). Here the CDR3 reads CASSITGRNTEAFF. The CDR3 DNA reads TGTGCCAGTAGTATAACCGGGCGGAACACTGAAGCTTTCTTT.

Note on this clone: Other nucleotide sequences from this sample produce the same CDR3. This chain joins TRBV18 and TRBJ1-2; weak D call: TRBD1 (5 bases). This CDR3 comprises 11 residues. Germline CDR1 KGHSH, CDR2 LQKENI. Trimming took off 6 bases at V and 5 bases at J, with 7 bases between the two ends. As DNA, the CDR3 is TGTGCCAGCTCCGGGGGGTATGGCTACACCTTC. Protein sequence: CASSGGYGYTF.

The chain has TRBV6-5 and TRBJ2-7; 9 bases are shared with TRBD1. V lost 0 bases, J lost 5 bases, and 8 bases stayed unmatched. This CDR3 spans 16 amino acids. The V gene's germline CDR1 is MNHEY and CDR2 SVGAGI. In nucleotides, the CDR3 is TGTGCCAGCAGTTACTCGTTCGGGACAGGGTACAACGAGCAGTACTTC. The encoded protein is CASSYSFGTGYNEQYF.

The rearrangement uses TRBV10-3 and TRBJ1-4; D possibly corresponds to TRBD1 (6 bases). Germline lookup yields CDR1 ENHRY and CDR2 SYGVKD. The germline V and J ends were trimmed by 6 bases and 0 bases, with 8 bases remaining between them. CDR3 length: 14 amino acids. The CDR3 loop is CAIRDSPTNEKLFF. The CDR3 nucleotides are TGTGCCATCAGGGACAGTCCAACTAATGAAAAACTGTTTTTT.

The J gene is TRBJ2-7, the V gene TRBV6-6; D not resolved. Germline CDR1 reads MNHNY; CDR2 reads SVGAGI (reference sequence). V lost 0 bases and J 2 bases, leaving 11 bases between the germline ends. This CDR3 is built from 15 residues. The CDR3, as DNA: TGTGCCAGCAGTTACTCAAAGTGGGCCCCCTACGAGCAGTACTTC. Its protein is CASSYSKWAPYEQYF.

The chain employs TRBV19 and TRBJ1-3, with D uncertain. The length of the CDR3 is 14 residues. Trimming cost V 8 bases and J 0 bases, with 11 bases left between them. In germline, CDR1 is LNHDA, CDR2 SQIVND (reference sequence). This CDR3 reads CASAELSSGNTIYF. The DNA for the CDR3 is TGTGCCAGTGCGGAGTTGTCCTCTGGAAACACCATATATTTT.